Here is one T cell receptor (beta chain) with its context. At one of its ends the junction is not consistent with the germline gene, which may arise from a read error. These data are taken from a study of glioma-infiltrating T cells. From germline, CDR1 is KGHSH and CDR2 LQKENI. The CDR3 is 15 amino acids. Using RNA template, CDR3s of TCR alpha and beta were amplified with iRepertoire arm-PCR. TCRdb reprocessed the multiplex PCR reads with MiXCR, giving one entry per CDR3 protein. The top ten hold roughly a fifth of the sample, which has approximately 190,000 distinct CDR3 sequences, over 30% seen once.

Sequencing was performed on glioma tissue, nonneoplastic brain tissue, or PBMCs (not recorded which). The clonotype was recovered from a human donor with low-grade glioma or glioblastoma, undergoing nonglioma brain surgery, or in good health (not recorded which). The chain links TRBV18 to TRBJ2-1; TRBD1 agrees at 8 bases. The DNA of the CDR3 is TGTGCCAGCTCACTCAGGGGGCAATCCTACAATGGGCAGTTCTTC. Protein product: CASSLRGQSYNGQFF.